Below are 6 T cell receptor beta chains sequenced from a single sample in a study of blood T cells in healthy people across ages. Combining a sample-barcoded 5' primer with a J-beta primer mix, a second PCR ran for about 7 to 12 cycles. TCRdb redid the calling of the 5' RACE reads with MiXCR, one entry per CDR3 protein. The sample holds hundreds of thousands of distinct CDR3 sequences; about 40% are singletons and the top ten take 20% to 25%. The sample consisted of blood. The receptors originated from an older woman in good health.

This clonotype was observed a few times. The chain combines TRBV2 with TRBJ2-5, with 9 bases fitting TRBD1. This CDR3 spans 14 amino acids. The germline CDR1 and CDR2 sequences are SNHLY and FYNNEI. V lost 0 bases to trimming and J lost 11 bases; unmatched junction nucleotides: 7. CDR3 coding DNA: TGTGCCAGCAGTGAAGCGTGGGGGACAGGGTTACAGTACTTC. Translating it yields CASSEAWGTGLQYF.

CDR3 coding DNA: TGTGCCAGCAGTTTTGGGGGCAGGGGGCCGGTCAACTATGGCTACACCTTC. Protein sequence: CASSFGGRGPVNYGYTF. The chain recombines TRBV12-3 or TRBV12-4 with TRBJ1-2, with 8 bases aligning to TRBD1. CDR3 size: 17 residues. The V segment lost 3 bases and the J segment 2 bases; nucleotides outside the gene matches: 11.

This chain connects TRBV7-8 to TRBJ1-4; D is unclear. Looked up from germline, CDR1 is SGHVS and CDR2 is FQNEAQ. The germline V and J ends were trimmed by 7 bases and 2 bases, with 23 bases remaining between them. The length of the CDR3 is 18 residues. The CDR3 here is CASISSQRDSGTNEKLFF. In DNA form, the CDR3 reads TGTGCCAGCATCTCCAGCCAGCGTGACTCGGGGACTAATGAAAAACTGTTTTTT.

V gene TRBV5-6 combines with J gene TRBJ2-4, with a tentative D call TRBD2 (6 bases). CDR3 size: 14 residues. The V gene lost 4 bases and the J gene lost 7 bases, with 15 bases spanning the gap. Germline assignment: CDR1 SGHDT and CDR2 YYEEEE. The CDR3 protein is CASSERRGSNIQYF. The CDR3 coding sequence is TGTGCCAGCAGCGAACGGCGGGGAAGCAACATTCAGTACTTC.

Note on this clonotype: A clone one base away is much larger, so this may be a read error. The chain carries TRBV20-1 and TRBJ2-1; 11 positions match TRBD2. The CDR3 totals 15 residues. CDR1 is DFQATT and CDR2 is SNEGSKA in the germline V gene (reference sequence). J gave up 2 bases and V 2 bases, and 2 bases lay outside the gene matches. The CDR3 region has the DNA TGCAGTGCTAGACTGACTAGCGGGGCCTACAATGAGCAGTTCTTC. Protein sequence: CSARLTSGAYNEQFF.

The V gene is TRBV12-3 or TRBV12-4, the J gene TRBJ2-5; 9 bases are shared with TRBD2. Trimming removed 6 bases from V and 2 bases from J; junction bases left unmatched: 4. The CDR3 extends over 14 amino acids. The CDR3 sequence: CASRKTSGQETQYF. DNA of the CDR3: TGTGCCAGCAGAAAGACTAGCGGTCAAGAGACCCAGTACTTC.